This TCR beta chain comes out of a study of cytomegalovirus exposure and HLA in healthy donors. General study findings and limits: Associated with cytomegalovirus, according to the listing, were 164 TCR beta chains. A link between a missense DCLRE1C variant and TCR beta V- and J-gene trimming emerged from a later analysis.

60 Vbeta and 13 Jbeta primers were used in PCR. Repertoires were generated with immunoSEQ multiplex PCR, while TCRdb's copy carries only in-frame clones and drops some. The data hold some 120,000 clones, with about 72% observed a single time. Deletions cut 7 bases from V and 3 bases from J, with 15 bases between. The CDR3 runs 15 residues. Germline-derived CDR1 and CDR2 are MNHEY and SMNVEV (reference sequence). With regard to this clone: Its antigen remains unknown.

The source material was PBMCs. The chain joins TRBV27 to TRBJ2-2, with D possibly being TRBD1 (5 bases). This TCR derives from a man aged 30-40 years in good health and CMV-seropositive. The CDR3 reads CASKQEGLDTGELFF. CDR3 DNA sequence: TGTGCCAGCAAACAGGAAGGTCTCGACACCGGGGAGCTGTTTTTT.